A selection of T cell receptor beta chains follows, all from one sample in a study of identifying expanded T cells in peripheral blood. Profiled with immunoSEQ multiplex PCR; TCRdb holds only in-frame clones, not every one. The profile shows around 76,000 clones, approximately 87% of them singletons. Sequenced input: blood. Receptor source: a person aged 18 to 75 in good health. CDR3s include the opening cysteine and the closing phenylalanine or tryptophan. The order of the fields is CDR3 protein, CDR3 DNA, D gene, J gene, V gene, clone size. D genes are given only for firm matches. For some rows the clone size is stated as once, few or many, or as a class when expanded; others skip it.

CDR3 protein: CACTGSSYNSPLHF
CDR3 DNA: TGTGCCTGCACAGGGAGCTCCTATAATTCACCCCTCCACTTT
D gene: -
J gene: TRBJ1-6
V gene: TRBV30
clone size: -

CDR3 protein: CASSYSSAANYGYTF
CDR3 DNA: TGTGCCAGCAGTTATTCGAGTGCCGCTAACTATGGCTACACCTTC
D gene: -
J gene: TRBJ1-2
V gene: TRBV27
clone size: -

CDR3 protein: CASSRPRNTIYF
CDR3 DNA: TGTGCCAGCAGTAGGCCACGTAACACCATATATTTT
D gene: -
J gene: TRBJ1-3
V gene: TRBV6-6
clone size: -

CDR3 protein: CASSIGDPSTDTQYF
CDR3 DNA: TGTGCCAGTAGTATTGGGGACCCTAGCACAGATACGCAGTATTTT
D gene: -
J gene: TRBJ2-3
V gene: TRBV19
clone size: -

CDR3 protein: CSVQPATGVITDTQYF
CDR3 DNA: TGCAGCGTGCAACCCGCCACAGGGGTCATCACAGATACGCAGTATTTT
D gene: TRBD1
J gene: TRBJ2-3
V gene: TRBV29-1
clone size: once

CDR3 protein: CASSQSERQGNYGYTF
CDR3 DNA: TGCGCCAGCAGTCAATCGGAGAGACAGGGGAACTATGGCTACACCTTC
D gene: TRBD1
J gene: TRBJ1-2
V gene: TRBV23-1
clone size: -

CDR3 protein: CASSIVYGETQYF
CDR3 DNA: TGTGCCAGTAGTATAGTATACGGGGAGACCCAGTACTTC
D gene: -
J gene: TRBJ2-5
V gene: TRBV19
clone size: -

CDR3 protein: CASSLVGGTGPVVAEAFF
CDR3 DNA: TGTGCCAGCAGCTTAGTGGGGGGGACAGGGCCCGTAGTGGCTGAAGCTTTCTTT
D gene: TRBD1
J gene: TRBJ1-1
V gene: TRBV7-2
clone size: once

CDR3 protein: CASSYRVNGNTIYF
CDR3 DNA: TGTGCCAGTAGTTACAGGGTCAATGGAAACACCATATATTTT
D gene: -
J gene: TRBJ1-3
V gene: TRBV19
clone size: -

CDR3 protein: CASSRSGDSNQPQHF
CDR3 DNA: TGTGCCAGCAGTCGCAGCGGGGATAGCAATCAGCCCCAGCATTTT
D gene: -
J gene: TRBJ1-5
V gene: TRBV7-2
clone size: -

CDR3 protein: CSVDLGTGANVLTF
CDR3 DNA: TGCAGCGTTGATCTGGGAACTGGGGCCAACGTCCTGACTTTC
D gene: -
J gene: TRBJ2-6
V gene: TRBV29-1
clone size: -

CDR3 protein: CASSPRDDSQGGYTF
CDR3 DNA: TGTGCCAGCAGCCCTCGAGACGACAGTCAGGGGGGCTACACCTTC
D gene: -
J gene: TRBJ1-2
V gene: TRBV9
clone size: -

CDR3 protein: CASSPGTSGGRDTQYF
CDR3 DNA: TGTGCCAGCAGTCCCGGTACTAGCGGGGGAAGAGATACGCAGTATTTT
D gene: TRBD2
J gene: TRBJ2-3
V gene: TRBV27
clone size: -

CDR3 protein: CASSNDGTGSYGYTF
CDR3 DNA: TGCGCCAGCAGCAATGACGGGACAGGGAGCTATGGCTACACCTTC
D gene: TRBD1
J gene: TRBJ1-2
V gene: TRBV5-1
clone size: -

CDR3 protein: CASSQMIPGKIIYTGELFF
CDR3 DNA: TGCGCCAGCAGCCAGATGATCCCGGGAAAAATTATATATACCGGGGAGCTGTTTTTT
D gene: -
J gene: TRBJ2-2
V gene: TRBV4-3
clone size: -

CDR3 protein: CASSPASFGANVLTF
CDR3 DNA: TGCGCCAGCAGCCCCGCTAGCTTTGGGGCCAACGTCCTGACTTTC
D gene: -
J gene: TRBJ2-6
V gene: TRBV5-1
clone size: -

CDR3 protein: CASSHGLLTGGVNYGYTF
CDR3 DNA: TGCGCCAGCAGCCACGGTCTGCTGACAGGGGGTGTTAACTATGGCTACACCTTC
D gene: TRBD1
J gene: TRBJ1-2
V gene: TRBV4-3
clone size: -

CDR3 protein: CASTRGADTQYF
CDR3 DNA: TGTGCCAGCACTAGGGGGGCAGATACGCAGTATTTT
D gene: -
J gene: TRBJ2-3
V gene: TRBV6-5
clone size: -

CDR3 protein: CASSYSGDRAFF
CDR3 DNA: TGTGCCAGCAGTTACTCAGGGGACCGAGCTTTCTTT
D gene: -
J gene: TRBJ1-1
V gene: TRBV6-5
clone size: -

CDR3 protein: CASSKDRSYGYTF
CDR3 DNA: TGTGCCAGCAGCAAAGACAGAAGCTATGGCTACACCTTC
D gene: -
J gene: TRBJ1-2
V gene: TRBV5-6
clone size: -

CDR3 protein: CASSIGQGNQPQHF
CDR3 DNA: TGTGCCAGTAGTATCGGGCAGGGCAATCAGCCCCAGCATTTT
D gene: -
J gene: TRBJ1-5
V gene: TRBV19
clone size: -

CDR3 protein: CAIRGTVETGELFF
CDR3 DNA: TGTGCCATCAGAGGGACAGTAGAAACCGGGGAGCTGTTTTTT
D gene: TRBD1
J gene: TRBJ2-2
V gene: TRBV10-3
clone size: -

CDR3 protein: CASRDVNQPQHF
CDR3 DNA: TGTGCCAGTAGGGACGTAAATCAGCCCCAGCATTTT
D gene: -
J gene: TRBJ1-5
V gene: TRBV19
clone size: -

CDR3 protein: CAWSKGYNEQFF
CDR3 DNA: TGTGCCTGGAGTAAGGGTTACAATGAGCAGTTCTTC
D gene: -
J gene: TRBJ2-1
V gene: TRBV30
clone size: -

CDR3 protein: CASSRTLNQPQHF
CDR3 DNA: TGCGCCAGCAGCCGGACCCTAAATCAGCCCCAGCATTTT
D gene: -
J gene: TRBJ1-5
V gene: TRBV4-3
clone size: -

CDR3 protein: CASSLQGTGELFF
CDR3 DNA: TGTGCCAGCAGTTTACAAGGGACCGGGGAGCTGTTTTTT
D gene: -
J gene: TRBJ2-2
V gene: TRBV28
clone size: -

CDR3 protein: CAWSDLTGVRYGYTF
CDR3 DNA: TGTGCCTGGAGTGACCTGACAGGGGTCCGTTACGGCTACACCTTC
D gene: TRBD1
J gene: TRBJ1-2
V gene: TRBV30
clone size: -

CDR3 protein: CASGTSGLHYGETQYF
CDR3 DNA: TGTGCCAGCGGAACTAGCGGGTTACACTACGGGGAGACCCAGTACTTC
D gene: TRBD2
J gene: TRBJ2-5
V gene: TRBV7-9
clone size: once

CDR3 protein: CASSLNVGQGANTEAFF
CDR3 DNA: TGTGCCAGCAGCTTAAATGTCGGACAGGGGGCGAACACTGAAGCTTTCTTT
D gene: TRBD1
J gene: TRBJ1-1
V gene: TRBV7-9
clone size: -

CDR3 protein: CASMDRGNYEQYF
CDR3 DNA: TGTGCCAGCATGGACAGGGGGAACTACGAGCAGTACTTC
D gene: TRBD1
J gene: TRBJ2-7
V gene: TRBV6-6
clone size: once

CDR3 protein: CASSKEGNTEAFF
CDR3 DNA: TGTGCCAGCAGCAAAGAGGGGAACACTGAAGCTTTCTTT
D gene: -
J gene: TRBJ1-1
V gene: TRBV7-2
clone size: -

CDR3 protein: CATSLEGQGYEQYF
CDR3 DNA: TGTGCCACCAGTCTCGAGGGACAGGGCTACGAGCAGTACTTC
D gene: TRBD1
J gene: TRBJ2-7
V gene: TRBV15
clone size: medium-sized

CDR3 protein: CASSQDPVTVNPNNEQFF
CDR3 DNA: TGCGCCAGCAGCCAAGATCCGGTGACAGTGAACCCTAACAATGAGCAGTTCTTC
D gene: -
J gene: TRBJ2-1
V gene: TRBV4-3
clone size: -

CDR3 protein: CASSSDKAGGITDTQYF
CDR3 DNA: TGTGCCAGCAGCTCCGATAAAGCGGGGGGCATCACAGATACGCAGTATTTT
D gene: TRBD2
J gene: TRBJ2-3
V gene: TRBV7-2
clone size: -

CDR3 protein: CAREGIQETQYF
CDR3 DNA: TGTGCCAGGGAGGGGATCCAAGAGACCCAGTACTTC
D gene: -
J gene: TRBJ2-5
V gene: TRBV19
clone size: -

CDR3 protein: CASSLAGRENEQFF
CDR3 DNA: TGTGCCAGCAGCTTGGCGGGTCGGGAAAATGAGCAGTTCTTC
D gene: -
J gene: TRBJ2-1
V gene: TRBV5-4
clone size: -